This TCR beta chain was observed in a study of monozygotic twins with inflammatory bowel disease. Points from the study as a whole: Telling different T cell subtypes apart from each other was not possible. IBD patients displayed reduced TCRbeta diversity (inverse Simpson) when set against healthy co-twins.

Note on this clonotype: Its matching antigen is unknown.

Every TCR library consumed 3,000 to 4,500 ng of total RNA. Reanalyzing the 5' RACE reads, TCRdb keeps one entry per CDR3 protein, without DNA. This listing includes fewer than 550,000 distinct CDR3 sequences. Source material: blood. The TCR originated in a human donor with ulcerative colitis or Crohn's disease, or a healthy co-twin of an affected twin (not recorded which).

The CDR3 here is CASSLLRQGAGAGGYTF. The chain combines TRBV5-4 with TRBJ1-2; TCRdb calls TRBD1, which cannot be checked without DNA. This CDR3 is 17 amino acids long. Germline V gene data show CDR1 as SGHNT and CDR2 as YYREEE (reference sequence).